This TCR beta chain was captured in a study of blood T cell repertoires in COVID-19. The germline V gene encodes CDR1 SGHTA and CDR2 FQGNSA. The CDR3 runs to 14 residues. Trimming pared 1 base from V and 7 bases from J, leaving 13 bases between. Original processing notes: Estimated nucleated cell counts came from reference gene primer amplification. TCRdb's copy holds only in-frame clones and misses some; the assay was immunoSEQ multiplex PCR. V and J calls and clone size come straight from that table; D and trimming were deduced from the DNA. The table records some 150,000 clones, approximately 80% of them present only once.

Input material: peripheral blood. This clonotype was obtained from a human donor with acute or convalescent COVID-19. The donor label of this sample is uncertain. The chain has TRBV7-2 and TRBJ1-2, with a weak D call TRBD1 (5 bases). The CDR3 loop reads CASSLGLTGGGYTF. CDR3 bases: TGTGCCAGCAGCTTAGGCCTAACGGGGGGTGGCTACACCTTC.